One and the same sample provided the 15 T cell receptor beta chains below, sequenced in a study of T cells in Graves' hyperthyroidism and ophthalmopathy. TCR beta CDR3 regions were amplified from RNA transcripts. Researchers ran a first-round RT-PCR on the TCR CDR3 using the HTBI primer set. TCRdb fed the multiplex PCR reads into MiXCR, producing one record per CDR3 protein. The data contain fewer than 300,000 distinct CDR3 sequences, roughly 15% of them seen just once; the ten biggest clones take up 30% to 35%. The sample consisted of blood. These receptors were taken from a woman in her forties or fifties with Graves' hyperthyroidism that later progressed to Graves' ophthalmopathy.

The genes are TRBV14 and TRBJ1-1; 7 bases agree with TRBD1. This CDR3 has 14 residues. The junction had 5 bases not matched to a gene; V was cut back by 4 bases and J by 3 bases. CDR1 and CDR2 (germline): SGHDN, FVKESK. CDR3: CASSLTGLDTEAFF. CDR3 DNA sequence: TGTGCCAGCAGCCTGACAGGGTTGGACACTGAAGCTTTCTTT.

There are a few counts of this clonotype. J is TRBJ2-1 and V is TRBV9; D is perhaps TRBD1 or TRBD2 (5 bases each). The CDR3 spans 18 residues. V lost 0 bases and J lost 10, with 26 bases in between. CDR1 and CDR2 (germline): SGDLS, YYNGEE. The CDR3 DNA follows: TGTGCCAGCAGCGTAGCTACAAGAATGAGCGGCCATAAGGGGGAGCAGTTCTTC. This gives the protein CASSVATRMSGHKGEQFF.

This clonotype was counted ten times or more. V and J are TRBV28 and TRBJ2-5; 7 bases agree with TRBD2. V gave up 7 bases and J gave up 1 base; unmatched junction bases: 6. Germline V CDR1 and CDR2: MDHEN, SYDVKM. The CDR3 consists of 14 residues. The chain's CDR3 is CASNLLAAQETQYF. CDR3 in DNA: TGTGCCAGCAACCTTCTAGCGGCCCAAGAGACCCAGTACTTC.

The sample holds many counts of this clonotype. The chain couples TRBV6-9 to TRBJ1-5, with D possibly being TRBD1 (5 bases). V lost 7 bases, J lost 3 bases, and 10 bases lay in between. This CDR3 has 13 amino acids. Germline V gene data show CDR1 as MNHGY and CDR2 as SVAAGI. The CDR3 is CASILDINQPQHF. CDR3 nucleotides: TGTGCCAGCATATTGGACATCAATCAGCCCCAGCATTTT.

The V call is TRBV5-1, the J call TRBJ1-1; a possible D gene is TRBD1 (6 bases). The V gene lost 2 bases and the J gene lost 3 bases, with 11 bases spanning the gap. The germline V gene has CDR1 SGHRS and CDR2 YFSETQ. There are 14 residues in the CDR3. CDR3 in amino acids: CASSFQGHDTEAFF. As DNA, the CDR3 is TGCGCCAGCAGCTTCCAGGGGCATGACACTGAAGCTTTCTTT.

This clonotype showed up many times. This chain uses TRBV6-1 with TRBJ1-4; D is perhaps TRBD1 (6 bases). Trimming stripped 5 bases from V and 8 bases from J, with 15 bases between. This CDR3 region has 14 residues. The germline V gene has CDR1 MNHNS and CDR2 SASEGT. CDR3 region: CASSWGGRREKLFF. For the CDR3, the DNA is TGTGCCAGCAGTTGGGGGGGGCGCAGGGAAAAACTGTTTTTT.

The chain couples TRBV5-1 to TRBJ1-3; D not resolved. Germline CDR1 reads SGHRS; CDR2 reads YFSETQ. This CDR3 contains 15 residues. With 0 bases removed from V and 0 bases from J, the gap between germline ends came to 7 bases. CDR3 residues: CASSLGSSSGNTIYF. The CDR3, as DNA: TGCGCCAGCAGCTTGGGCAGCAGCTCTGGAAACACCATATATTTT.

Ten or more counts support this clonotype. The V gene is TRBV20-1, the J gene TRBJ2-2; the match to TRBD2 covers 8 bases. Losses at the gene ends were 1 base for V and 6 bases for J; bases not matched to a gene: 13. From germline, CDR1 is DFQATT and CDR2 SNEGSKA (reference sequence). The CDR3 spans 17 residues. The CDR3 DNA reads as TGCAGTGCTAGAGGCAGGACTAGCCGGGGGGGGGCCGGGGAGCTGTTTTTT. Translating gives CSARGRTSRGGAGELFF.

About this clonotype: A much larger clone sits a single nucleotide away, making a read error possible. The chain recombines TRBV7-3 with TRBJ2-3, with D possibly being TRBD1 (6 bases). The CDR3 extends over 14 amino acids. Trimming took 5 bases from V and 4 from J, leaving 13 bases between them. Per germline, CDR1 SGHTA and CDR2 FQGTGA. This CDR3 is CASSLGDIADTQYF. The CDR3, as DNA: TGTGCCAGCAGCCTCGGGGACATCGCAGATACGCAGTATTTT.

This clonotype was detected only a few times. The DNA for the CDR3 is TGTGCCAGCAGCCAAACGACTAGCGCATTAGGCGAGCAGTACTTC. Amino acid sequence: CASSQTTSALGEQYF. The chain is built from TRBV3-1 and TRBJ2-7; 8 bases map to TRBD2. The CDR3 extends over 15 amino acids. Germline V gene lookup returns CDR1 LGHDT and CDR2 YNNKEL (reference sequence). Trimming at V came to 2 bases and at J to 6 bases, leaving 9 bases not matched to a gene.

This clonotype was counted between two and nine times. The chain combines TRBV7-2 with TRBJ2-3, with 8 bases lining up with TRBD2. This CDR3 comprises 18 residues. The junction had 13 bases not matched to a gene; V was cut back by 1 base and J by 4 bases. Germline loops: CDR1 SGHTA, CDR2 FQGNSA. The DNA for the CDR3 is TGTGCCAGCAGCTTAGGAGTGGGGTCGGGAGGGAGTGCAGATACGCAGTATTTT. Translation gives CASSLGVGSGGSADTQYF.

The rearrangement uses TRBV3-1 and TRBJ2-7, with D perhaps matching TRBD2 (6 bases). Deletions cut 0 bases from V and 2 bases from J, with 20 bases between. Germline CDR1 LGHDT, CDR2 YNNKEL (reference sequence). The CDR3 is 18 amino acids. The CDR3 sequence is CASSQDPSGRESAYEQYF. The CDR3 region has the DNA TGTGCCAGCAGCCAAGATCCCTCGGGCCGGGAGTCTGCCTACGAGCAGTACTTC.

This clonotype came up many times. The V and J genes are TRBV7-9 and TRBJ2-1; 8 bases agree with TRBD1. CDR3 length equals 15 residues. CDR1 is SEHNR and CDR2 is FQNEAQ in the germline V gene (reference sequence). After removal of 5 bases from V and 3 bases from J, the junction contained 6 bases not matched to a gene. The CDR3 DNA reads as TGTGCCAGCAGCCCCGCGGACAGGGACTACAATGAGCAGTTCTTC. Translated: CASSPADRDYNEQFF.

As to this clonotype: A read error is possible here, since a much larger clone lies one base away. Here the CDR3 DNA reads TGCGCCAACAGCTTGGTTCAGACGATTGGGGCAGATACGCAGTATTTT. This encodes CANSLVQTIGADTQYF. The V gene is TRBV5-1, the J gene TRBJ2-3, with D unresolved. The CDR3 contains 16 residues. Per germline, CDR1 SGHRS and CDR2 YFSETQ.

This clonotype has at least ten counts. This chain links TRBV12-3 or TRBV12-4 with TRBJ1-1; 10 bases match TRBD1. V shed 2 bases and J 3 bases; nucleotides not matched to a gene: 6. This CDR3 contains 16 residues. CDR3 residues: CASSLWDRGGHTEAFF. The CDR3 DNA is TGTGCCAGCAGTTTATGGGACAGGGGCGGGCACACTGAAGCTTTCTTT.